This TCR beta chain was sequenced during a study of neoadjuvant anti-PD-1 for oral cavity cancer. The wider study: Non-progressing patients received a fourth nivolumab dose near day 43, then surgery on days 50-56.

The repertoire was sequenced with immunoSEQ multiplex PCR; TCRdb's copy has only in-frame clones and lacks some. The data show over 9,000 clones, about 66% seen once. Time point specified: after neoadjuvant nivolumab, at surgical resection. Cohort: HPV-negative, locally advanced oral cavity squamous cell carcinoma patients. This CDR3 has 15 amino acids. The V and J ends lost 2 bases and 3 bases respectively, with 11 bases between them. Per germline, CDR1 MNHEY and CDR2 SMNVEV (reference sequence). The source material was PBMCs, sampled after nivolumab (anti-PD-1) treatment. The TCR sequence derives from a person between 35 and 79 years old with oral cavity squamous cell carcinoma. The J gene is TRBJ2-4, the V gene TRBV27; D gene ambiguous. The CDR3 loop is CASSLRASGKNIQYF. The CDR3 DNA reads TGTGCCAGCAGTTTAAGGGCCTCGGGCAAAAACATTCAGTACTTC.